The 11 T cell receptor beta chains below were found in one sample sequenced in a study of CD4+ T cells in melanoma. Sequenced by immunoSEQ multiplex PCR; TCRdb stores in-frame clones only, minus some. The data show roughly 120,000 clones, about nine tenths seen once. Sequencing was performed on peripheral blood. These receptors originate from a human donor with melanoma.

Remarks on this clone: The same CDR3 can be traced to other DNA sequences in this sample. The chain links TRBV6-5 to TRBJ1-2, with 10 bases aligning to TRBD1. Germline V lookup: CDR1 MNHEY, CDR2 SVGAGI. The V segment lost 2 bases and the J segment 3 bases; nucleotides outside the gene matches: 3. The CDR3 contains 15 residues. CDR3 loop: CASSYETGGYYGYTF. The DNA of the CDR3 is TGTGCCAGCAGTTACGAGACAGGGGGCTACTATGGCTACACCTTC.

The rearrangement joins TRBV27 to TRBJ1-4, with a tentative D call TRBD1 (5 bases). CDR3 length equals 15 residues. The V gene's germline CDR1 is MNHEY and CDR2 SMNVEV (reference sequence). The V and J ends lost 4 bases and 3 bases respectively, with 12 bases between them. The CDR3 DNA follows: TGTGCCAGCAGTTCCTCCCGGGACCCTAATGAAAAACTGTTTTTT. Residues: CASSSSRDPNEKLFF.

This chain connects TRBV7-3 to TRBJ2-2; D might be TRBD1 (6 bases). The CDR3 has 15 residues. Germline V gene data show CDR1 as SGHTA and CDR2 as FQGTGA. V dropped 4 bases and J dropped 5 bases, with 14 bases sitting between them. CDR3 sequence (DNA): TGTGCCAGCAGCTCTCAGGGGTTTTCGACCGGGGAGCTGTTTTTT. Translation gives CASSSQGFSTGELFF.

The chain joins TRBV27 to TRBJ1-5, with 12 bases lining up with TRBD1. The CDR3 is made up of 18 amino acids. Germline V CDR1 and CDR2: MNHEY, SMNVEV (reference sequence). Germline trimming cut 5 bases from V and 6 bases from J; bases unmatched to any gene: 14. DNA for the CDR3: TGTGCCAGCAGTCTCACCTCCCCGGGACAGGGGGCCAGTCAGCCCCAGCATTTT. Translation gives CASSLTSPGQGASQPQHF.

This chain links TRBV2 with TRBJ2-3, with 11 positions matching TRBD1. With 6 bases clipped from V and 6 bases from J, the junction kept 8 bases outside the gene matches. The CDR3 is 15 amino acids. Germline CDR1 SNHLY, CDR2 FYNNEI. This CDR3 is CASSPRTGGGDTQYF. CDR3 bases: TGTGCCAGCAGCCCTAGGACAGGGGGCGGGGATACGCAGTATTTT.

The gene calls are TRBV7-2 and TRBJ1-6; no firm D call. The V end was cut by 4 bases, the J end by 10 bases, with 17 bases between. Germline lookup yields CDR1 SGHTA and CDR2 FQGNSA. The CDR3 is 15 residues long. This chain's CDR3 is CASSSATPPRSPLHF. As DNA, the CDR3 is TGTGCCAGCAGCTCCGCGACACCGCCGCGGTCACCCCTCCACTTT.

The chain couples TRBV2 to TRBJ2-2; D gene unclear. This CDR3 region has 14 residues. Trimming removed 6 bases at V and 4 bases at J, with 12 bases between. CDR1 and CDR2 from the germline V gene are SNHLY and FYNNEI. DNA for the CDR3: TGTGCCAGCAGGGAGCTAAAGTCCACCGGGGAGCTGTTTTTT. This translates into CASRELKSTGELFF.

The gene calls are TRBV27 and TRBJ2-3; D possibly uses TRBD1 or TRBD2 (5 bases each). V shed 5 bases and J shed 13 bases, with 19 bases lying between them. The length of the CDR3 is 13 residues. The germline V gene encodes CDR1 MNHEY and CDR2 SMNVEV (reference sequence). The DNA of the CDR3 is TGTGCCAGCAGTCCTAGACCCAGGGACGGGAAGTATTTT. It codes for CASSPRPRDGKYF.

This chain joins TRBV27 and TRBJ2-5, with 9 nucleotides matching TRBD1. CDR3 length: 13 residues. CDR1 is MNHEY, CDR2 SMNVEV, per germline (reference sequence). Trimming cost V 7 bases and J 4 bases; bases outside gene matches: 4. CDR3 DNA sequence: TGTGCCAGCAAAACAGGGGGCGCAGAGACCCAGTACTTC. Encoded protein: CASKTGGAETQYF.

This chain connects TRBV28 to TRBJ1-4, with 7 positions matching TRBD1. There are 15 residues in the CDR3. In germline, CDR1 is MDHEN, CDR2 SYDVKM. Unmatched junction bases numbered 9, after V lost 1 base and J lost 10 bases. The CDR3 nucleotides are TGTGCCAGCAGTTTATCCTCAGTAAACAGGGGAAAACTGTTTTTT. Amino acids: CASSLSSVNRGKLFF. Combining the CDR3 with reference TRBV28 and TRBJ1-4 gives the whole variable domain DVKVTQSSRYLVKRTGEKVFLECVQDMDHENMFWYRQDPGLGLRLIYFSYDVKMKEKGDIPEGYSVSREKKERFSLILESASTNQTSMYLCASSLSSVNRGKLFFGSGTQLSVL.

The chain uses TRBV5-4 and TRBJ2-2; 8 bases agree with TRBD2. Trimming cost V 3 bases and J 4 bases; bases outside gene matches: 14. Germline assignment: CDR1 SGHNT and CDR2 YYREEE (reference sequence). The CDR3 has 18 residues. CDR3 in DNA: TGTGCCAGCAGCTCCCGGGGGGGGACGGGGCCCCCCACCGGGGAGCTGTTTTTT. This sequence encodes CASSSRGGTGPPTGELFF.